This T cell receptor (beta chain) was sequenced for a study of beta chain features in type 1 diabetes. This CDR3 is 15 amino acids long. Trimming cost V 4 bases and J 1 base; bases outside gene matches: 3. General observations from the study: Significant though moderate, a shortening of TCRB CDR3s appeared in all four CD4+ subsets of Type 1 diabetes patients. The naive, central memory and Treg TCRB repertoires of patients appeared to be more similar to one another than those of healthy donors. Fewer insertions but more deletions were seen at VDJ junctions in type 1 diabetes patients.

Based on CD45RO/CCR7/CD25/CD127/CD95/CD27, CD4+ regulatory, stem cell-like memory, naive and central memory cells were sorted. Only a few counts were recorded for this clone. Its antigen is still unknown. What was sequenced were expressed TCRB transcripts, since all of the isolated RNA had been reverse transcribed. Method: immunoSEQ multiplex PCR; TCRdb's copy keeps in-frame clones and lacks some. The table lists hundreds of thousands of clones, over 12% of them singletons. Sequenced sample: naive CD4+ T cells from blood. The receptor comes from a man between 18 and 35 years old with type 1 diabetes. This chain joins TRBV23-1 and TRBJ2-5, with 10 bases matching TRBD2. TRBV23-1 is an ORF; its function is uncertain. The CDR3 loop reads CASSRLAGVQETQYF. In nucleotides, the CDR3 is TGCGCCAGCAGTCGGCTAGCGGGGGTCCAAGAGACCCAGTACTTC.